This T cell receptor (beta chain) was sequenced during a study of T cells after yellow fever vaccination. Findings and limits, study-wide: Peak timing came faster in the weaker secondary response, day 5 versus 15.

TCRdb used MiXCR to reprocess the 5' RACE reads, holding one entry per CDR3 protein. The profile covers around 310,000 distinct CDR3 sequences, with 3% to 4.5% appearing a single time and 20% to 25% taken by the ten largest. This clonotype was recorded many times. Its antigen remains unknown. This CDR3 spans 15 amino acids. V was cut by 6 bases and J by 0 bases, with 15 bases left in between. Per the germline V gene, CDR1 is KGHSH and CDR2 is LQKENI. The sample consisted of PBMCs, taken 5 days after the yellow fever booster vaccination. This sequence joins TRBV18 and TRBJ2-7; no clear D gene. This sequence originates from a man aged 18-30 years who received the YFV17D yellow fever vaccine. The CDR3: CASSPGPNGSYEQYV. The DNA for the CDR3 is TGTGCCAGCTCCCCGGGCCCGAACGGCTCCTACGAGCAGTACGTC.